What follows describes a single TCR beta chain. What it binds is unknown. Sequencing used immunoSEQ version 4 in survey mode. TCRdb's table, derived via immunoSEQ multiplex PCR, lists solely in-frame clones and lacks some. The data show 40,000 or so clones, roughly 90% seen once. Nonspecific anti-CD3/anti-CD28 bead stimulation represents the broad CD4+ T cell repertoire. Sorting of responding CD4+ T cells relied on upregulated CD40 ligand together with CD69. Donors had CD4+ T cell counts above 400 cells/uL and were CMV-seropositive. Anti-CD28/CD49d costimulation, CD40-blocking antibody and enfuvirtide were given to CD8-depleted PBMCs for 15 to 20 hours. Trimming stripped 3 bases from V and 2 bases from J, with 11 bases between. Per the germline V gene, CDR1 is SGHRS and CDR2 is YFSETQ. The CDR3 is 14 residues long. The data are from a study of persistence of HIV-infected CD4 T cells. Study results and limitations: TCRbeta richness was lower in CMV- and Gag-responding cells than in anti-CD3/anti-CD28-responding cells.

The sequences come from CD4+ T cells sorted from PBMCs after approximately 20-hour stimulation, collected from a patient who received antiretroviral therapy. This chain connects TRBV5-1 to TRBJ2-5, with D unresolved. This TCR came from an adult woman with HIV who was CMV-seropositive. As DNA, the CDR3 is TGCGCCAGCAGCTCCCTACAACTTCAAGAGACCCAGTACTTC. Protein product: CASSSLQLQETQYF.